These 14 T cell receptor beta chains originate from one sample sequenced in a study of T cell responses to AZD1222 COVID-19 vaccine. Generated by immunoSEQ multiplex PCR, the TCRdb table keeps only in-frame clones and is missing some. The data show around 99,000 clones, roughly nine tenths seen once. The material was peripheral blood, obtained on day 0 of AZD1222 vaccination. These receptors were collected from an adult in good health.

Only a few counts were recorded for this clone. The chain uses TRBV4-1 and TRBJ2-7; 11 bases fit TRBD1. The CDR3 totals 13 residues. Trimming removed 8 bases from V and 3 bases from J; junction bases left unmatched: 3. In germline, CDR1 is MGHRA, CDR2 YSYEKL. CDR3 loop: CASGQGARYEQYF. The CDR3, as DNA: TGCGCCAGCGGACAGGGGGCCCGCTACGAGCAGTACTTC.

The V call is TRBV5-1, the J call TRBJ1-1; D gene ambiguous. Germline CDR1 and CDR2: SGHRS and YFSETQ. This CDR3 is built from 14 residues. Trimming cost V 5 bases and J 1 base, with 12 bases left between them. CDR3 sequence reads: CASSLYDWNTEAFF. The CDR3 DNA reads as TGCGCCAGCAGTCTTTACGACTGGAACACTGAAGCTTTCTTT.

V gene TRBV28 combines with J gene TRBJ2-3, with 9 bases fitting TRBD2. CDR3 size: 17 residues. The germline V gene encodes CDR1 MDHEN and CDR2 SYDVKM. V shed 5 bases, J shed 4 bases, and the junction held 13 bases outside the gene matches. CDR3: CASSLAGAGGLADTQYF. The DNA for the CDR3 is TGTGCCAGCAGTCTCGCCGGGGCGGGGGGGCTAGCAGATACGCAGTATTTT.

The J gene is TRBJ2-5, the V gene TRBV5-4; 12 bases fit TRBD2. V gave up 3 bases and J gave up 0 bases; unmatched junction bases: 3. The CDR3 extends over 16 amino acids. Germline values: CDR1 SGHNT, CDR2 YYREEE (reference sequence). The CDR3 coding sequence is TGTGCCAGCAGCTCGGGACTAGCGGGTAACCAAGAGACCCAGTACTTC. Amino acid sequence: CASSSGLAGNQETQYF.

The chain employs TRBV12-3 or TRBV12-4 and TRBJ1-1, with a possible D match to TRBD1 (5 bases). The V end was cut by 7 bases, the J end by 0 bases, with 9 bases between. CDR3 length equals 13 residues. The CDR3 coding sequence is TGTGCCAGCACTGCAGGGATGAACACTGAAGCTTTCTTT. Its translation is CASTAGMNTEAFF.

The chain links TRBV19 to TRBJ1-4; D is ambiguous. The CDR3 covers 14 residues. CDR1 and CDR2 from the germline V gene are LNHDA and SQIVND (reference sequence). Trimming shortened V by 3 bases and J by 3 bases, and 8 bases separated the two germline ends. CDR3 DNA sequence: TGTGCCAGTAGTATCTCCAGCTCTAATGAAAAACTGTTTTTT. As protein: CASSISSSNEKLFF.

V is TRBV28 and J is TRBJ1-2; TRBD1 is a possible D gene (5 bases). The CDR3 length is 13 residues. Trimming took 8 bases from V and 8 from J, leaving 18 bases between them. CDR1 and CDR2 from the germline V gene are MDHEN and SYDVKM. The CDR3 is CASHTQGLRGYTF. CDR3 bases: TGTGCCAGCCATACCCAGGGTCTAAGGGGCTACACCTTC.

V gene TRBV27 combines with J gene TRBJ1-6; D gene unclear. The CDR3 totals 16 residues. Germline CDR1 reads MNHEY; CDR2 reads SMNVEV (reference sequence). V lost 0 bases, J lost 9 bases, and 15 bases lay in between. CDR3 in DNA: TGTGCCAGCAGTTTATCGCCCGGGGATGGCGGTTCACCCCTCCACTTT. Translating it yields CASSLSPGDGGSPLHF.

The chain joins TRBV19 to TRBJ1-3; D ambiguous. Germline CDR1 LNHDA, CDR2 SQIVND (reference sequence). V gave up 3 bases and J gave up 3 bases, with 6 bases separating them. This CDR3 region has 13 residues. This chain's CDR3 is CASSIYNGNTIYF. Here the CDR3 DNA reads TGTGCCAGTAGTATCTACAATGGAAACACCATATATTTT.

This clone was seen only once. The chain links TRBV28 to TRBJ2-2; 7 bases align to TRBD2. The CDR3 spans 15 residues. J was trimmed by 4 bases and V by 6 bases; bases with no gene match: 8. Germline V CDR1 and CDR2: MDHEN, SYDVKM. CDR3 nucleotides: TGTGCCAGCAGGTTCCGATGGGAGGGCACCGGGGAGCTGTTTTTT. Its protein is CASRFRWEGTGELFF.

The chain combines TRBV5-1 with TRBJ1-3; no definite D call. The CDR3 is made up of 15 amino acids. CDR1 is SGHRS and CDR2 is YFSETQ in the germline V gene. Trimming shortened V by 5 bases and J by 3 bases, and 15 bases separated the two germline ends. CDR3 sequence reads: CASRFSPLGGNTIYF. CDR3 in DNA: TGCGCCAGCAGGTTCTCACCCCTGGGTGGAAACACCATATATTTT.

V and J are TRBV5-1 and TRBJ1-2; 8 nucleotides line up with TRBD1. Germline CDR1 reads SGHRS; CDR2 reads YFSETQ. Trimming removed 5 bases from V and 3 bases from J; junction bases left unmatched: 6. The CDR3 has 14 residues. The CDR3 DNA is TGCGCCAGCAGGCCGACAGGGGAGGACTATGGCTACACCTTC. It yields the protein CASRPTGEDYGYTF.

The V call is TRBV7-9, the J call TRBJ2-7; 10 nucleotides agree with TRBD1. This CDR3 spans 15 amino acids. V shed 3 bases, J shed 4 bases, and the junction held 6 bases outside the gene matches. Germline V gives CDR1 SEHNR, CDR2 FQNEAQ (reference sequence). CDR3 bases: TGTGCCAGCAGCTTCCCGGGACAGGGGATTTACGAGCAGTACTTC. Translating it yields CASSFPGQGIYEQYF.

The CDR3 region is CASSQERGSPLHF. As DNA, the CDR3 is TGTGCCAGCAGCCAAGAGAGAGGTTCACCCCTCCACTTT. The gene calls are TRBV14 and TRBJ1-6; D not resolved. V was pared by 0 bases and J by 9 bases, with 6 bases between. In germline, CDR1 is SGHDN, CDR2 FVKESK. The CDR3 runs to 13 residues. The complete variable domain, with remaining parts taken from reference TRBV14 and TRBJ1-6, reads EAGVTQFPSHSVIEKGQTVTLRCDPISGHDNLYWYRRVMGKEIKFLLHFVKESKQDESGMPNNRFLAERTGGTYSTLKVQPAELEDSGVYFCASSQERGSPLHFGNGTRLTVT.